The 15 T cell receptor beta chains given below trace back to one sample, sequenced in a study of cytomegalovirus exposure and HLA in healthy donors. 13 Jbeta primers and 60 Vbeta primers were used for the PCR. Sequencing was performed with immunoSEQ multiplex PCR; in TCRdb, only in-frame clones are kept and a portion is missing. The table lists around 150,000 clones, roughly 79% of them singletons. Source material: PBMCs. Receptors were obtained from a woman in her 40s in good health and CMV-seronegative.

V and J are TRBV10-1 and TRBJ1-2; perhaps TRBD1 as D (5 bases). CDR1 WNHNN and CDR2 SYGVQD come from the germline V gene (reference sequence). V lost 2 bases and J 0 bases, leaving 16 bases between the germline ends. The CDR3 spans 17 residues. The CDR3 DNA reads TGCGCCAGCAGTGAGCCCCAGGACATGGGTACTAACTATGGCTACACCTTC. Translation gives CASSEPQDMGTNYGYTF.

This chain connects TRBV2 to TRBJ2-3; 9 bases map to TRBD2. With 6 bases clipped from V and 10 bases from J, the junction kept 17 bases outside the gene matches. Germline lookup yields CDR1 SNHLY and CDR2 FYNNEI. There are 16 residues in the CDR3. The CDR3 nucleotides read TGTGCCAGCAGCGGGGGGTATGTAGCGGGAGATCGGGCGCAGTATTTT. This gives the protein CASSGGYVAGDRAQYF.

The chain couples TRBV7-6 to TRBJ2-1; the match to TRBD2 covers 12 bases. The germline V gene has CDR1 SGHVS and CDR2 FNYEAQ. The length of the CDR3 is 21 residues. Trimming cost V 5 bases and J 3 bases; bases outside gene matches: 20. The CDR3 here is CASSPYRRGRLAGEGYNEQFF. The CDR3 coding sequence is TGTGCCAGCAGCCCGTATCGAAGGGGTAGACTAGCGGGAGAGGGCTACAATGAGCAGTTCTTC.

This clone was counted only a few times. The chain links TRBV5-1 to TRBJ2-1; D is uncertain. Germline V gene lookup returns CDR1 SGHRS and CDR2 YFSETQ. V lost 0 bases, J lost 7 bases, and 5 bases lay in between. CDR3 length equals 12 residues. CDR3 nucleotide sequence: TGCGCCAGCAGCTTGGATACAAATGAGCAGTTCTTC. This encodes CASSLDTNEQFF.

This sequence joins TRBV5-1 and TRBJ1-1; TRBD1 is a possible D gene (5 bases). Trimming took 4 bases from V and 10 from J, leaving 26 bases between them. Germline CDR1 SGHRS, CDR2 YFSETQ. The CDR3 consists of 16 residues. As DNA, the CDR3 is TGCGCCAGCAGCACGACGACAGTCGGACTTGGGCGGGGAGCTTTCTTT. Translated: CASSTTTVGLGRGAFF. Full variable domain (rest looked up from reference TRBV5-1 and TRBJ1-1): KAGVTQTPRYLIKTRGQQVTLSCSPISGHRSVSWYQQTPGQGLQFLFEYFSETQRNKGNFPGRFSGRQFSNSRSEMNVSTLELGDSALYLCASSTTTVGLGRGAFFGQGTRLTVV.

This chain joins TRBV5-4 and TRBJ2-7; TRBD2 matches 11 bases. Losses at the gene ends were 4 bases for V and 0 bases for J; bases not matched to a gene: 3. The germline V gene has CDR1 SGHNT and CDR2 YYREEE (reference sequence). The CDR3 spans 15 residues. CDR3 coding DNA: TGTGCCAGCAGCCACACTAGCGGGAGCTCCTACGAGCAGTACTTC. Its protein product is CASSHTSGSSYEQYF. The variable domain in full, completed from reference TRBV5-4 and TRBJ2-7, reads ETGVTQSPTHLIKTRGQQVTLRCSSQSGHNTVSWYQQALGQGPQFIFQYYREEENGRGNFPPRFSGLQFPNYSSELNVNALELDDSALYLCASSHTSGSSYEQYFGPGTRLTVT.

The rearrangement uses TRBV7-2 and TRBJ2-7, with D tentatively TRBD2 (6 bases). This CDR3 region has 15 residues. CDR1 is SGHTA and CDR2 is FQGNSA in the germline V gene. V was trimmed by 1 base and J by 4 bases, leaving 14 bases between them. The CDR3 DNA reads TGTGCCAGCAGCTTAGATCGACTAGGTGAATACGAGCAGTACTTC. This codes for CASSLDRLGEYEQYF.

Only one count was recorded for this clone. The J gene is TRBJ2-5, the V gene TRBV30; 8 nucleotides line up with TRBD1. Germline V gene lookup returns CDR1 GTSNPN and CDR2 SVGIG (reference sequence). The CDR3 runs 13 residues. The ends lost 5 bases at V and 1 base at J; junction bases unmatched: 3. The DNA for the CDR3 is TGTGCCTGGCAAACAGGGGGCCAAGAGACCCAGTACTTC. As protein: CAWQTGGQETQYF.

This chain joins TRBV30 and TRBJ2-3; weak D call: TRBD2 (5 bases). The germline gives CDR1 GTSNPN, CDR2 SVGIG (reference sequence). V lost 4 bases, J lost 1 base, and 12 bases lay in between. The length of the CDR3 is 14 residues. CDR3 in DNA: TGTGCCTGGACCGGACTGAGGGGCACAGATACGCAGTATTTT. Translated: CAWTGLRGTDTQYF.

The gene calls are TRBV28 and TRBJ2-2; 9 nucleotides match TRBD2. Per the germline V gene, CDR1 is MDHEN and CDR2 is SYDVKM. The CDR3 loop spans 15 amino acids. The trim removed 7 bases at V and 4 bases at J, leaving 7 bases unmatched. In nucleotides, the CDR3 is TGTGCCAGCACTCTTAGCGGGAGTGGCACCGGGGAGCTGTTTTTT. This encodes CASTLSGSGTGELFF. The full variable domain, in which reference TRBV28 and TRBJ2-2 provide the parts outside the CDR3, is DVKVTQSSRYLVKRTGEKVFLECVQDMDHENMFWYRQDPGLGLRLIYFSYDVKMKEKGDIPEGYSVSREKKERFSLILESASTNQTSMYLCASTLSGSGTGELFFGEGSRLTVL.

The chain is built from TRBV9 and TRBJ2-3, with 8 nucleotides matching TRBD2. Germline CDR1 SGDLS, CDR2 YYNGEE. J lost 4 bases, V lost 0 bases, and 7 bases had no gene match. The CDR3 is 16 amino acids. The CDR3 DNA reads TGTGCCAGCAGCGTAGACGCGGGAGGCACCCCAGATACGCAGTATTTT. Translating gives CASSVDAGGTPDTQYF. The full variable domain, completed using reference TRBV9 and TRBJ2-3, is DSGVTQTPKHLITATGQRVTLRCSPRSGDLSVYWYQQSLDQGLQFLIQYYNGEERAKGNILERFSAQQFPDLHSELNLSSLELGDSALYFCASSVDAGGTPDTQYFGPGTRLTVL.

The chain uses TRBV27 and TRBJ2-7; 8 bases match TRBD1. Germline CDR1 and CDR2: MNHEY and SMNVEV (reference sequence). The J segment lost 6 bases and the V segment lost 5 bases, leaving 15 bases of the junction unmatched. The length of the CDR3 is 16 residues. CDR3 DNA: TGTGCCAGCAGTCCCTCACCGACAGGGGATAGGGCCGAGCAGTACTTC. It translates to CASSPSPTGDRAEQYF.

This chain joins TRBV27 and TRBJ2-5; D uncertain. The J call may be faulty, since TRBJ2-7 better matches the DNA end. This CDR3 is 13 amino acids long. Per germline, CDR1 MNHEY and CDR2 SMNVEV (reference sequence). CDR3 loop: CASSIFDSYEQYF. DNA of the CDR3: TGTGCCAGCAGTATTTTCGATTCCTACGAGCAGTACTTC.

The table lists this clone with a few counts. The chain is built from TRBV5-6 and TRBJ1-2; perhaps TRBD1 as D (5 bases). The V end lost 5 bases, the J end lost 0 bases, and 11 bases lay between the germline ends. The CDR3 extends over 14 amino acids. Germline V gives CDR1 SGHDT, CDR2 YYEEEE. The CDR3 region is CASRVQGTNYGYTF. Written as DNA, the CDR3 is TGTGCCAGCAGGGTGCAGGGTACTAACTATGGCTACACCTTC.

The gene calls are TRBV7-3 and TRBJ1-1; possible D gene TRBD1, 6 bases. Germline CDR1 SGHTA, CDR2 FQGTGA. The V gene lost 5 bases and the J gene lost 5 bases, with 18 bases spanning the gap. The CDR3 spans 15 residues. The CDR3 reads CASSPRGGLGTEAFF. The CDR3 coding sequence is TGTGCCAGCAGCCCCCGGGGGGGCCTGGGGACTGAAGCTTTCTTT.